This TCR beta chain was sequenced for a study of technical replicates of blood from a few donors. Using immunoSEQ multiplex PCR, the repertoire was profiled, and TCRdb retains in-frame clones only, with some absent. This table has tens of thousands of clones, 91% appearing once. CDR3 size: 15 residues. Germline values: CDR1 MNHEY, CDR2 SVGAGI. With 0 bases removed from V and 2 bases from J, the gap between germline ends came to 11 bases. The receptor's source is a human donor in good health. Some clones in this sample may be carry-over from other donors' samples. Sequenced sample: PBMCs. The chain employs TRBV6-5 and TRBJ2-7; D possibly corresponds to TRBD1 (5 bases). The CDR3 here is CASSYSSRGAYEQYF. The DNA for the CDR3 is TGTGCCAGCAGTTACTCGAGTAGGGGCGCCTACGAGCAGTACTTC.